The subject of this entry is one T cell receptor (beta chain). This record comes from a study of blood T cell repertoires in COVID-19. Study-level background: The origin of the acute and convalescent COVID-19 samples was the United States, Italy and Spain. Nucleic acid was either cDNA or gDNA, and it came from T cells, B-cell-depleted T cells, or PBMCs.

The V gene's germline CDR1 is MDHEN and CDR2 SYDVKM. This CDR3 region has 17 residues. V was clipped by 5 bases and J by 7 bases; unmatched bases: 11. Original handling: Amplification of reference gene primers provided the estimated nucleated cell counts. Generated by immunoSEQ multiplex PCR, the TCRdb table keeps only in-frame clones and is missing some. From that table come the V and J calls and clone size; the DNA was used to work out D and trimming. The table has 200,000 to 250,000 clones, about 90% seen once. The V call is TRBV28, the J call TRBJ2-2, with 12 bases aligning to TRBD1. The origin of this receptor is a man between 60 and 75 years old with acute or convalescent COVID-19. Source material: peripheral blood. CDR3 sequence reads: CASSPYWGQGADGELFF. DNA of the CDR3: TGTGCCAGCAGTCCCTACTGGGGACAGGGGGCTGACGGGGAGCTGTTTTTT.